Described below is a single TCR beta chain sequence and its context. Method: immunoSEQ multiplex PCR; TCRdb's copy keeps in-frame clones and lacks some. The repertoire includes hundreds of thousands of clones, about 90% of them detected once, and 1.2% sits in the top ten. Between the trimmed V and J ends, which lost 3 bases and 3 bases, there was a span of 17 bases. Germline V gene data show CDR1 as LNHNV and CDR2 as YYDKDF (reference sequence). CDR3 length equals 17 residues. These data originate in a study of cytomegalovirus exposure and HLA in healthy donors. Whole-study context: The same platform used for the 650 to 850 first-cohort repertoires was also used for the 100 to 150 validation repertoires, as a later analysis reported.

The study drew the donors from its roughly 120-subject validation cohort, separate from the approximately 700-subject first cohort. Material: PBMCs. This chain connects TRBV15 to TRBJ1-4, with D possibly matching TRBD1 (6 bases). This TCR derives from a woman in her 30s in good health and CMV-seropositive. Here the CDR3 reads CATSRDLLDRSNEKLFF. CDR3 bases: TGTGCCACCAGCAGGGACTTGTTGGACAGATCTAATGAAAAACTGTTTTTT.